These 10 T cell receptor beta chains were sequenced from one sample in a study of blood T cell repertoires in COVID-19. Repertoires were generated with immunoSEQ multiplex PCR, while TCRdb's copy carries only in-frame clones and drops some. The table shows around 270,000 clones, with roughly nine tenths occurring only once. Sample: peripheral blood. Receptors originate from a man aged 55-75 years who had recovered from COVID-19.

This chain connects TRBV5-1 to TRBJ1-2; a weak D match, TRBD1 (6 bases). Germline loops: CDR1 SGHRS, CDR2 YFSETQ. This CDR3 is 17 amino acids long. With 3 bases removed from V and 0 bases from J, the gap between germline ends came to 18 bases. The DNA for the CDR3 is TGCGCCAGCAGCTCTTCCCCCGGGACAAACGCTAACTATGGCTACACCTTC. Translated: CASSSSPGTNANYGYTF. The whole variable domain, remainder taken from reference TRBV5-1 and TRBJ1-2, is KAGVTQTPRYLIKTRGQQVTLSCSPISGHRSVSWYQQTPGQGLQFLFEYFSETQRNKGNFPGRFSGRQFSNSRSEMNVSTLELGDSALYLCASSSSPGTNANYGYTFGSGTRLTVV.

The V call is TRBV10-1, the J call TRBJ1-2; D is unclear. V was cut by 5 bases and J by 1 base, with 8 bases left in between. Germline V gene data show CDR1 as WNHNN and CDR2 as SYGVQD (reference sequence). The CDR3 is made up of 13 amino acids. CDR3 bases: TGCGCCAGCAGTCCGGCGGGTAACTATGGCTACACCTTC. This gives the protein CASSPAGNYGYTF.

This chain links TRBV18 with TRBJ2-7, with 8 positions matching TRBD1. Unmatched junction bases numbered 9, after V lost 4 bases and J lost 4 bases. Germline V CDR1 and CDR2: KGHSH, LQKENI. The CDR3 is 15 residues long. DNA of the CDR3: TGTGCCAGCTCACTAACCCGGGACAGGATTTACGAGCAGTACTTC. This gives the protein CASSLTRDRIYEQYF.

This rearrangement joins TRBV5-1 to TRBJ2-1, with TRBD1 identical over 7 bases. The germline V gene has CDR1 SGHRS and CDR2 YFSETQ. V lost 0 bases to trimming and J lost 3 bases; unmatched junction nucleotides: 6. The CDR3 is 16 amino acids. As DNA, the CDR3 is TGCGCCAGCAGCTTGGGGACCGGGACAGTCTACAATGAGCAGTTCTTC. It translates to CASSLGTGTVYNEQFF.

This chain connects TRBV6-2 or TRBV6-3 to TRBJ2-1, with TRBD2 matching over 11 bases. The CDR3 is made up of 16 amino acids. In germline, CDR1 is MNHEY, CDR2 SVGEGT. Trimming took 4 bases from V and 1 from J; bases not matched to a gene: 3. The CDR3 here is CASSSSGGLSYNEQFF. In DNA, the CDR3 is TGTGCCAGCAGTTCTAGCGGGGGGCTTTCCTACAATGAGCAGTTCTTC.

The chain combines TRBV11-2 with TRBJ1-6; 7 bases match TRBD1. CDR3 length: 15 residues. In germline, CDR1 is SGHAT, CDR2 FQNNGV. V trimming: 1 base; J trimming: 10 bases; junction bases outside the gene matches: 7. CDR3 protein: CASSLARTGGSPLHF. The CDR3 bases are TGTGCCAGCAGCTTAGCTCGGACAGGCGGCTCACCCCTCCACTTT.

The chain carries TRBV19 and TRBJ1-3; D gene ambiguous. Looked up from germline, CDR1 is LNHDA and CDR2 is SQIVND (reference sequence). CDR3 length: 13 amino acids. CDR3 protein: CASGPNSGNTIYF. The CDR3 DNA reads TGTGCAAGTGGGCCGAACTCTGGAAACACCATATATTTT.

CDR3 residues: CASGPRDNIHEQYF. CDR3 sequence (DNA): TGTGCTAGTGGTCCCCGGGACAACATCCACGAGCAGTACTTC. V usage is TRBV12-5 and J usage is TRBJ2-7, with D tentatively TRBD1 (6 bases). CDR1 LGHNT and CDR2 FRNRAP come from the germline V gene. Deletions cut 5 bases from V and 5 bases from J, with 16 bases between. The CDR3 runs to 14 residues.

The CDR3 loop reads CASSHRDRGIVAFF. The CDR3 bases are TGTGCCAGCAGTCACCGGGACAGGGGTATTGTAGCTTTCTTT. The chain joins TRBV6-5 to TRBJ1-1; the match to TRBD1 covers 10 bases. The CDR3 is 14 residues long. The junction had 10 bases not matched to a gene; V was cut back by 5 bases and J by 10 bases. From germline, CDR1 is MNHEY and CDR2 SVGAGI.

Here the CDR3 DNA reads TGTGCCAGCAGCCCCGGTGGCAGGGGGGTCCAAACCTACGAGCAGTACTTC. Protein: CASSPGGRGVQTYEQYF. The gene calls are TRBV5-4 and TRBJ2-7; D might be TRBD1 (7 bases). Germline CDR1 and CDR2: SGHNT and YYREEE (reference sequence). V gave up 4 bases and J gave up 2 bases, with 22 bases separating them. The CDR3 has 17 residues.